These 24 T cell receptor beta chains share one sample of origin, sequenced in a study of blood T cell repertoires in COVID-19. The assay was immunoSEQ multiplex PCR, and TCRdb's table has in-frame clones only and misses some. Among approximately 120,000 clones listed, roughly 75% were seen once. The sample taken for sequencing was peripheral blood. These receptors originate from a human donor in a cohort sampled during active or convalescent COVID-19.

The chain joins TRBV27 to TRBJ2-1, with 8 bases fitting TRBD2. The CDR3 is 16 amino acids. V was pared by 6 bases and J by 6 bases, with 13 bases of the junction left unmatched. Germline CDR1 is MNHEY and CDR2 is SMNVEV (reference sequence). CDR3 residues: CASSPMRLAITNEQFF. CDR3 DNA: TGTGCCAGCAGCCCGATGAGACTAGCGATTACCAATGAGCAGTTCTTC.

The rearrangement uses TRBV5-4 and TRBJ2-1, with 9 bases identical to TRBD2. Germline lookup yields CDR1 SGHNT and CDR2 YYREEE (reference sequence). CDR3 length equals 17 residues. V trimming: 4 bases; J trimming: 9 bases; junction bases outside the gene matches: 17. The CDR3 sequence: CASSHGRSAGGGSEQFF. The DNA of the CDR3 is TGTGCCAGCAGCCACGGCCGGTCAGCGGGGGGAGGTAGTGAGCAGTTCTTC.

This clone showed up many times. The rearrangement joins TRBV5-4 to TRBJ1-3; 7 bases align to TRBD1. CDR1 SGHNT and CDR2 YYREEE come from the germline V gene (reference sequence). The CDR3 totals 14 residues. V shed 4 bases and J 0 bases; nucleotides not matched to a gene: 1. This chain's CDR3 is CASSTGVSGNTIYF. DNA for the CDR3: TGTGCCAGCAGCACAGGGGTCTCTGGAAACACCATATATTTT.

The chain joins TRBV7-9 to TRBJ2-5; perhaps TRBD2 as D (5 bases). The CDR3 contains 15 residues. V shed 0 bases and J shed 1 base, with 9 bases lying between them. The germline CDR1 and CDR2 sequences are SEHNR and FQNEAQ (reference sequence). CDR3 region: CASSLASGAQETQYF. The CDR3 coding sequence is TGTGCCAGCAGCTTAGCCAGCGGAGCCCAAGAGACCCAGTACTTC.

The chain couples TRBV11-2 to TRBJ1-2; tentative D call: TRBD1 (5 bases). V dropped 2 bases and J dropped 2 bases, with 9 bases sitting between them. Germline V gene data show CDR1 as SGHAT and CDR2 as FQNNGV. The length of the CDR3 is 14 residues. The CDR3 spells CASSLSSGNYGYTF. In DNA, the CDR3 is TGTGCCAGCAGCTTATCTTCAGGGAACTATGGCTACACCTTC.

In DNA, the CDR3 is TGCGCCAGCAGCTTACACGCGGCAGGGGTTCGCTCACCCCTCCACTTT. Its protein is CASSLHAAGVRSPLHF. V gene TRBV5-1 combines with J gene TRBJ1-6; D might be TRBD1 (6 bases). The germline V gene encodes CDR1 SGHRS and CDR2 YFSETQ. CDR3 length: 16 amino acids. The V end lost 2 bases, the J end lost 10 bases, and 19 bases lay between the germline ends.

V and J are TRBV19 and TRBJ1-5; 9 positions agree with TRBD1. The CDR3 length is 18 residues. Germline V gives CDR1 LNHDA, CDR2 SQIVND (reference sequence). V trimming: 4 bases; J trimming: 2 bases; junction bases outside the gene matches: 12. CDR3 DNA: TGTGCCAGTAGTACACTGAAGGGACAGGGCGTGGGCAATCAGCCCCAGCATTTT. The encoded protein is CASSTLKGQGVGNQPQHF.

This clone was observed a handful of times. The chain combines TRBV19 with TRBJ2-5, with 7 bases lining up with TRBD1. Germline V gene lookup returns CDR1 LNHDA and CDR2 SQIVND (reference sequence). CDR3 length: 16 amino acids. The J segment lost 4 bases and the V segment lost 4 bases, leaving 12 bases of the junction unmatched. The CDR3 region is CASSRNEGAAGETQYF. In nucleotides, the CDR3 is TGTGCCAGTAGTAGAAACGAGGGGGCGGCGGGAGAGACCCAGTACTTC.

Written as DNA, the CDR3 is TGTGCCACCAGCAGAGATGTCCAGGCCAACTATGGCTACACCTTC. It encodes CATSRDVQANYGYTF. This chain uses TRBV15 with TRBJ1-2; D is unresolved. The germline V and J ends were trimmed by 0 bases and 2 bases, with 10 bases remaining between them. The CDR3 contains 15 residues. CDR1 and CDR2 from the germline V gene are LNHNV and YYDKDF (reference sequence). The whole variable domain, remainder taken from reference TRBV15 and TRBJ1-2, is DAMVIQNPRYQVTQFGKPVTLSCSQTLNHNVMYWYQQKSSQAPKLLFHYYDKDFNNEADTPDNFQSRRPNTSFCFLDIRSPGLGDTAMYLCATSRDVQANYGYTFGSGTRLTVV.

The chain is built from TRBV2 and TRBJ2-7; D uncertain. Germline CDR1 SNHLY, CDR2 FYNNEI. The V gene lost 5 bases and the J gene lost 6 bases, with 17 bases spanning the gap. CDR3 length: 14 amino acids. The CDR3 reads CASSSQPTVSEQYF. CDR3 coding DNA: TGTGCCAGCAGTAGTCAACCTACAGTGAGCGAGCAGTACTTC.

V gene TRBV6-5 combines with J gene TRBJ2-4, with 9 positions matching TRBD1. The ends lost 4 bases at V and 7 bases at J; junction bases unmatched: 5. The CDR3 totals 14 residues. Germline lookup yields CDR1 MNHEY and CDR2 SVGAGI. CDR3 region: CASSFSTGGNIQYF. CDR3 in DNA: TGTGCCAGCAGTTTTTCGACAGGGGGGAACATTCAGTACTTC.

This rearrangement joins TRBV28 to TRBJ2-1; 9 bases fit TRBD2. This CDR3 comprises 15 residues. Germline CDR1 MDHEN, CDR2 SYDVKM. V gave up 6 bases and J gave up 4 bases; unmatched junction bases: 7. The CDR3 loop is CASRPQLAGYNEQFF. CDR3 nucleotides: TGTGCCAGCAGACCGCAACTAGCGGGTTACAATGAGCAGTTCTTC.

The chain recombines TRBV9 with TRBJ2-7, with D possibly TRBD2 on 5 matching bases. The CDR3 loop spans 16 amino acids. V was shortened by 0 bases and J by 3 bases, with 16 bases between the two germline ends. Germline values: CDR1 SGDLS, CDR2 YYNGEE. The CDR3 protein is CASSVGTRINSYEQYF. Here the CDR3 DNA reads TGTGCCAGCAGCGTAGGGACTCGCATCAATAGCTACGAGCAGTACTTC.

The chain joins TRBV16 to TRBJ1-2; D perhaps matches TRBD1 (5 bases). The germline V and J ends were trimmed by 0 bases and 4 bases, with 12 bases remaining between them. Germline V gene data show CDR1 as KGHSY and CDR2 as FQNENV. There are 15 residues in the CDR3. DNA of the CDR3: TGTGCCAGCAGCCAATCCCCAGGGAAAGGCTATGGCTACACCTTC. Encoded protein: CASSQSPGKGYGYTF. Filled out from reference TRBV16 and TRBJ1-2, the complete variable domain reads GEEVAQTPKHLVRGEGQKAKLYCAPIKGHSYVFWYQQVLKNEFKFLISFQNENVFDETGMPKERFSAKCLPNSPCSLEIQATKLEDSAVYFCASSQSPGKGYGYTFGSGTRLTVV.

The genes are TRBV29-1 and TRBJ2-7; 10 nucleotides match TRBD1. V trimming: 5 bases; J trimming: 2 bases; junction bases outside the gene matches: 3. Germline V gene sequence: CDR1 SQVTM, CDR2 ANQGSEA. The CDR3 loop spans 13 amino acids. The CDR3 spells CSVIGTGAYEQYF. As DNA, the CDR3 is TGCAGCGTTATCGGGACAGGGGCCTACGAGCAGTACTTC.

V and J are TRBV11-2 and TRBJ1-3, with no clear D. This CDR3 is built from 14 residues. V was pared by 2 bases and J by 2 bases, with 7 bases between. The germline gives CDR1 SGHAT, CDR2 FQNNGV. The CDR3 nucleotides read TGTGCCAGCAGCTTAACCCGGGCTGGAAACACCATATATTTT. Amino acids: CASSLTRAGNTIYF.

This clone has only a few counts. This chain joins TRBV19 and TRBJ1-1, with 7 bases matching TRBD1. Germline CDR1 is LNHDA and CDR2 is SQIVND (reference sequence). V lost 0 bases, J lost 11 bases, and 9 bases stayed unmatched. This CDR3 is 14 amino acids long. CDR3 in DNA: TGTGCCAGTAGTATAGATAGAGGGGGCGCGGGTGCTTTCTTT. This gives the protein CASSIDRGGAGAFF.

The genes are TRBV18 and TRBJ2-3; 10 bases map to TRBD1. With V trimmed by 6 bases and J by 5 bases, 14 bases remained unmatched. Looked up from germline, CDR1 is KGHSH and CDR2 is LQKENI. The CDR3 runs 17 residues. The CDR3 sequence is CASSLKPRDRGIDTQYF. CDR3 sequence (DNA): TGTGCCAGCTCCCTCAAGCCCAGGGACAGGGGAATAGATACGCAGTATTTT. Full variable domain (missing parts from reference TRBV18 and TRBJ2-3): NAGVMQNPRHLVRRRGQEARLRCSPMKGHSHVYWYRQLPEEGLKFMVYLQKENIIDESGMPKERFSAEFPKEGPSILRIQQVVRGDSAAYFCASSLKPRDRGIDTQYFGPGTRLTVL.

Remarks on this clone: The junction does not match germline at one end; this may be a read error. This rearrangement joins TRBV19 to TRBJ1-5; 7 nucleotides agree with TRBD1. The CDR3 runs to 11 residues. Per germline, CDR1 LNHDA and CDR2 SQIVND (reference sequence). CDR3 bases: TGTGCCAGTAGACACAACCGGGACAGTTATTTT. Translated, it gives CASRHNRDSYF.

V gene TRBV4-2 combines with J gene TRBJ1-1; TRBD1 agrees at 8 bases. The CDR3 loop spans 14 amino acids. V shed 4 bases and J 8 bases; nucleotides not matched to a gene: 9. Per the germline V gene, CDR1 is LGHNA and CDR2 is YNFKEQ. In DNA form, the CDR3 reads TGTGCCAGCAGCCCACGGACAGGGCGTCCCGAAGCTTTCTTT. Translation: CASSPRTGRPEAFF.

The chain has TRBV4-3 and TRBJ2-2; maybe TRBD2 (6 bases). V lost 3 bases, J lost 3 bases, and 20 bases lay in between. This CDR3 comprises 18 residues. The germline V gene has CDR1 LGHNA and CDR2 YSLEER. CDR3 DNA sequence: TGCGCCAGCAGCCAGACTTGGGTAGGGACTGTGGACACCGGGGAGCTGTTTTTT. Residues: CASSQTWVGTVDTGELFF.

The CDR3, as DNA: TGTGCCAGCAGCTTGAGGGGGGGACTCTACGAGCAGTACTTC. The encoded protein is CASSLRGGLYEQYF. The chain carries TRBV5-5 and TRBJ2-7; a weak D match, TRBD2 (7 bases). V was clipped by 1 base and J by 3 bases, with 11 bases between them. Germline V CDR1 and CDR2: SGHKS, YYEKEE (reference sequence). The CDR3 extends over 14 amino acids.

This clone has just a few counts. The chain combines TRBV7-6 with TRBJ1-5; no clear D gene. The V end lost 1 base, the J end lost 10 bases, and 11 bases lay between the germline ends. Germline assignment: CDR1 SGHVS and CDR2 FNYEAQ. This CDR3 has 13 amino acids. CDR3 DNA: TGTGCCAGCAGCTTAGTATTCCGGGGACCCCAGCATTTT. This sequence encodes CASSLVFRGPQHF. Supplemented by reference TRBV7-6 and TRBJ1-5, the full variable domain reads GAGVSQSPRYKVTKRGQDVALRCDPISGHVSLYWYRQALGQGPEFLTYFNYEAQQDKSGLPNDRFSAERPEGSISTLTIQRTEQRDSAMYRCASSLVFRGPQHFGDGTRLSIL.

CDR3 nucleotide sequence: TGTGCCTGGAGTGTACGGCAGGGGGGCAATCAGCCCCAGCATTTT. This translates into CAWSVRQGGNQPQHF. V and J are TRBV30 and TRBJ1-5; 7 bases agree with TRBD1. Losses at the gene ends were 0 bases for V and 2 bases for J; bases not matched to a gene: 4. Looked up from germline, CDR1 is GTSNPN and CDR2 is SVGIG (reference sequence). The CDR3 has 15 residues.